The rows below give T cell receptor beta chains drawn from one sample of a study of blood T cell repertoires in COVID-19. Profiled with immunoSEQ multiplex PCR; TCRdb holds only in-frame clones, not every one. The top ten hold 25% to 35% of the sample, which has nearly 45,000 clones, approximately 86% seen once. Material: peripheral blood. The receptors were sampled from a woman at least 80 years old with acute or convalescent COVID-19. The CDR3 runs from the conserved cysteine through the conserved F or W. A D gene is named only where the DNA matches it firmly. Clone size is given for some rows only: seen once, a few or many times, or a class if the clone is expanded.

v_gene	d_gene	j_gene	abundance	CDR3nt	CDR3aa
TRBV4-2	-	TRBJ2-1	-	TGTGCCAGTAGTGCTCAGGGGGGAACTAACAATGAGCAGTTCTTC	CASSAQGGTNNEQFF
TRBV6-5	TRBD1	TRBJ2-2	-	TGTGCCACCGCGGGGACAGGGAACACCGGGGAGCTGTTTTTT	CATAGTGNTGELFF
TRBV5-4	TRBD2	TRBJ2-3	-	TGTGCCAGCAGCTTGATGCTGGCGGGAGGTGCGGCAGATACGCAGTATTTT	CASSLMLAGGAADTQYF
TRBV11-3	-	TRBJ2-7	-	TGTGCCAGCAGGTCCGGGACTGACTACTACGAGCAGTACTTC	CASRSGTDYYEQYF
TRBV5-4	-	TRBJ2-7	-	TGTGCCAGCAGCTTGGGGGCTCCCGCAGTCTACGAGCAGTACTTC	CASSLGAPAVYEQYF
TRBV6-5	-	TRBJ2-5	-	TGTGCCAGCGCTGGCGAGACAGCCAAGACCCAGTACTTC	CASAGETAKTQYF
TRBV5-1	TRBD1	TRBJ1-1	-	TGCGCCAGCAGCTTGCAGGGGGCGACGACTGAAGCTTTCTTT	CASSLQGATTEAFF
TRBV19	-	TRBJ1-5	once	TGTGCCAGTGACCCGGGGCGGGAAGCAAATCAGCCCCAGCATTTT	CASDPGREANQPQHF
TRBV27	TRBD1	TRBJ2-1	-	TGTGCCAGCAGTTCGGACAGGGAAAGCTCCTACAATGAGCAGTTCTTC	CASSSDRESSYNEQFF
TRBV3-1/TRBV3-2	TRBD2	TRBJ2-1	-	TGTGCCAGCAGCCAAGATAAAAGAGCGGGAGGATACAATGAGCAGTTCTTC	CASSQDKRAGGYNEQFF
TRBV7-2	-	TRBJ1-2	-	TGTGCCAGCAGCTACCGAGAGGCTTTTTATGGCTACACCTTC	CASSYREAFYGYTF
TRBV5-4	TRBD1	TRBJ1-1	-	TGTGCCAGCAGCTTGGGGGCCGGGACAGGGGGGACTGAAGCTTTCTTT	CASSLGAGTGGTEAFF
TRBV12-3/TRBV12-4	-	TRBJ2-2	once	TGTGCCAGCAGTAGTCGGCTAGGCGGGGAGCTGTTTTTT	CASSSRLGGELFF
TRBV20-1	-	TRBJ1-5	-	TGCAGTGCAAGTACAGGGACCAGTAATCAGCCCCAGCATTTT	CSASTGTSNQPQHF
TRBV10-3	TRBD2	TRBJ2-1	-	TGTGCCATCAGTGAGACCCGGGACTACTCACCTTACAATGAGCAGTTCTTC	CAISETRDYSPYNEQFF
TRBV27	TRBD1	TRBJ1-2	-	TGTGCCAGCAGTTCCTTCGCAGGGGGGTATGGCTACACCTTC	CASSSFAGGYGYTF
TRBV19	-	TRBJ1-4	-	TGTGCCAGTAGTATTACAGGGTTGGTGTACGGAAAACTGTTTTTT	CASSITGLVYGKLFF
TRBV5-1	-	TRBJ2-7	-	TGCGCCAGCAGCTTGGAAGGGGTCGGGTCCTACGAGCAGTACTTC	CASSLEGVGSYEQYF
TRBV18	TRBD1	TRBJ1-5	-	TGTGCCAGCTCACCAATGACAGCGACAGGGGATCAGCCCCAGCATTTT	CASSPMTATGDQPQHF
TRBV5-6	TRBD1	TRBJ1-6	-	TGTGCCAGCAGCTCCCCGGGACAGGGCGTTGCACCCCTCCACTTT	CASSSPGQGVAPLHF
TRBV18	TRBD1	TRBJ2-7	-	TGTGCCAGCTCACCGAGACAGGGGAGGTACGAGCAGTACTTC	CASSPRQGRYEQYF
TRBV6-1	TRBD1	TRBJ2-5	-	TGTGCCAGCAGTGACCGGACAGGGGGCGCTAAAATCGAGACCCAGTACTTC	CASSDRTGGAKIETQYF
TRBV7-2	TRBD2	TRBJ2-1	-	TGTGCCAGCAGCTTAGTTGCGGGAGGAACCTACAATGAGCAGTTCTTC	CASSLVAGGTYNEQFF
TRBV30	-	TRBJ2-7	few	TGTGCCTGGAGTAACCGCGTCGAGCAGTACTTC	CAWSNRVEQYF
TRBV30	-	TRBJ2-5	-	TGTGCCTGGAGCGTCAACTCAGGGGTTAGGGAGACCCAGTACTTC	CAWSVNSGVRETQYF
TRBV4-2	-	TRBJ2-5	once	TGTGCCAGCAGCCAGAGTACTAGTTCGGAGACCCAGTACTTC	CASSQSTSSETQYF
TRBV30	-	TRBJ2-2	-	TGTGCCTGGAGTGTACTACCCGGGGAGCTGTTTTTT	CAWSVLPGELFF
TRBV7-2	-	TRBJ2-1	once	TGTGCCAGCAGCTTAGACTCACTACCGAACAATGAGCAGTTCTTC	CASSLDSLPNNEQFF
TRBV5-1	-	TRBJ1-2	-	TGCGCCAGCAGCTTGGCTGGGGGGAACTATGGCTACACCTTC	CASSLAGGNYGYTF
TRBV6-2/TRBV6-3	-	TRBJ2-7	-	TGTGCCAGCAGTTCTTTCGGGTATAGCTCCTACGAGCAGTACTTC	CASSSFGYSSYEQYF
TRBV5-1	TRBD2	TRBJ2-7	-	TGCGCCAGCAGCACCCTAGCGGGAGGGCCCTCAGAGCAGTACTTC	CASSTLAGGPSEQYF
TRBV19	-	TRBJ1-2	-	TGTGCCAGTACGTCTGCGGGGGGGGAGGCTGGCTACACCTTC	CASTSAGGEAGYTF
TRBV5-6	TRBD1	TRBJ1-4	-	TGTGCCAGCAGCCGACAGGGACTTAATGAAAAACTGTTTTTT	CASSRQGLNEKLFF
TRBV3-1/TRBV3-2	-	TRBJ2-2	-	TGTGCCAGCAGCCAAAGTTCTAAGGGAGACGCCGGGGAGCTGTTTTTT	CASSQSSKGDAGELFF
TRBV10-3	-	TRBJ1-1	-	TGTGCCATCAGTGAGTCGGACAAGAACACTGAAGCTTTCTTT	CAISESDKNTEAFF
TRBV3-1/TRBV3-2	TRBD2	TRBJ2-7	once	TGTGCCAGCAGCCAAGATCCGGCTAGCGGGAGCTACGAGCAGTACTTC	CASSQDPASGSYEQYF
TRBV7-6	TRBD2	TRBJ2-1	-	TGTGCCAGCAGCTTAGGACTAGCGGGACTGAATGAGCAGTTCTTC	CASSLGLAGLNEQFF
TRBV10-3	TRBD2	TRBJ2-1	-	TGTGCCATCAGTACCGGGGGCTCTAGCGGGGACAATGAGCAGTTCTTC	CAISTGGSSGDNEQFF
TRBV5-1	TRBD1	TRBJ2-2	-	TGCGCCAGCAGCTTGGGACAGGGGCATGTTGCCGGGGAGCTGTTTTTT	CASSLGQGHVAGELFF
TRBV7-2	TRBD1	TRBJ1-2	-	TGTGCCAGCAGCTTAGGGGACAGAGCTGGCTACACCTTC	CASSLGDRAGYTF
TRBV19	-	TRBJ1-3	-	TGTGCCAGTAGAAGAATCACAGGGTCGGACACCATATATTTT	CASRRITGSDTIYF
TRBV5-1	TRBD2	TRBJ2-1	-	TGCGCCAGCAGCACACCGGGACTAGTCAATGAGCAGTTCTTC	CASSTPGLVNEQFF
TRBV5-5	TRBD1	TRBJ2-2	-	TGTGCCAGCAGCTTACAGGGGACCGGGGAGCTGTTTTTT	CASSLQGTGELFF
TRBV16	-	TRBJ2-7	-	TGTGCCAGCAGCCAACTGTTCGGGGGAGCGACGGGTAGCTCCTACGAGCAGTACTTC	CASSQLFGGATGSSYEQYF
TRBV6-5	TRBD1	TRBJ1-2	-	TGTGCCAGCAGTAAATCACAGGGGACTTATGGCTACACCTTC	CASSKSQGTYGYTF
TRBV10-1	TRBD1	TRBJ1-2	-	TGCGCCAGCAGTGGACGGACAGGCGGTGGCTACACCTTC	CASSGRTGGGYTF
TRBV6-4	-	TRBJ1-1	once	TGTGCCAGCAGTGACGAGGTGAACACTGAAGCTTTCTTT	CASSDEVNTEAFF
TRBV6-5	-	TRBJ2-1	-	TGTGCCAGCAGTAGCGACTCCAGCTCCTACAATGAGCAGTTCTTC	CASSSDSSSYNEQFF